This T cell receptor beta chain comes out of a study of blood T cells in healthy people across ages. Donors ranged from about 6 to 90 years old and were healthy Caucasians in Russia. Researchers isolated at least 7 million PBMCs per sample. On this clonotype itself: The antigen is unknown.

This CDR3 has 14 residues. Per the germline V gene, CDR1 is KGHSH and CDR2 is LQKENI. The ends lost 0 bases at V and 5 bases at J; junction bases unmatched: 1. Then a second PCR, running about 7 to 11 cycles, was carried out with a sample-barcoded 5' primer and a J-beta primer mix. Each of the samples gave a minimum of 3 million paired-end reads that contained CDR3. Using its own MiXCR run on the 5' RACE reads, TCRdb lists one record per CDR3 protein. This sample has 1.5 million to 2 million distinct CDR3 sequences, with 28% found just once. Findings and caveats of the study: Older individuals had lower TCR beta diversity per million T cells (the decline was roughly linear).

The chain is built from TRBV18 and TRBJ1-5, with 7 bases that match TRBD1. The clonotype was recovered from a woman aged 25 to 39 in good health. The sequenced sample was blood. The CDR3: CASSPPRGDQPQHF. The CDR3 region has the DNA TGTGCCAGCTCACCACCCAGGGGGGATCAGCCCCAGCATTTT.